Following are 29 T cell receptor beta chains from one sample sequenced in a study of identical twins. MiXCR, applied by TCRdb to the 5' RACE reads, yields one record per CDR3 protein. The table has around 1.7 million distinct CDR3 sequences, less than 40% seen once. The sample consisted of cord blood. Receptor source: a newborn girl in good health.

The chain has TRBV18 and TRBJ1-5; 7 bases are shared with TRBD1. The J segment lost 9 bases and the V segment lost 0 bases, leaving 8 bases of the junction unmatched. The germline V gene has CDR1 KGHSH and CDR2 LQKENI. The CDR3 totals 15 residues. CDR3 protein: CASSPPGTEGLPQHF. The CDR3 region has the DNA TGTGCCAGCTCACCACCCGGGACAGAGGGTCTGCCCCAGCATTTT. Full variable domain (rest looked up from reference TRBV18 and TRBJ1-5): NAGVMQNPRHLVRRRGQEARLRCSPMKGHSHVYWYRQLPEEGLKFMVYLQKENIIDESGMPKERFSAEFPKEGPSILRIQQVVRGDSAAYFCASSPPGTEGLPQHFGDGTRLSIL.

This chain uses TRBV7-6 with TRBJ2-1; 8 nucleotides line up with TRBD1. Germline lookup yields CDR1 SGHVS and CDR2 FNYEAQ. The CDR3 runs to 16 residues. Trimming cost V 3 bases and J 0 bases; bases outside gene matches: 4. CDR3: CASSLQGTGSYNEQFF. CDR3 bases: TGTGCCAGCAGCTTGCAAGGGACAGGCTCCTACAATGAGCAGTTCTTC.

The J gene is TRBJ1-2, the V gene TRBV20-1; weak D call: TRBD1 (6 bases). This CDR3 region has 15 residues. Germline CDR1 is DFQATT and CDR2 is SNEGSKA (reference sequence). V was trimmed by 3 bases and J by 4 bases, leaving 18 bases between them. CDR3: CSARPTGTLSYGYTF. As DNA, the CDR3 is TGCAGTGCTAGGCCGACCGGGACATTGAGCTATGGCTACACCTTC.

This clonotype was detected only once. At one end, the junction sequence differs from germline, possibly due to a read error. V and J are TRBV12-3 or TRBV12-4 and TRBJ1-2; D remains ambiguous. The CDR3 length is 12 residues. CDR3 loop: CASSYIRLGYAF. In DNA form, the CDR3 reads TGTGCCAGCAGCTACATCCGCCTGGGCTACGCCTTC.

This chain links TRBV13 with TRBJ2-7; TRBD2 is a possible D gene (6 bases). V dropped 2 bases and J dropped 7 bases, with 21 bases sitting between them. CDR3 length equals 16 residues. Germline CDR1 PRHDT, CDR2 FYEKMQ (reference sequence). CDR3 amino acids: CASSLRFRERYNEQYF. The CDR3 DNA reads as TGTGCCAGCAGCTTACGGTTCCGGGAGAGGTACAATGAGCAGTACTTC.

V usage is TRBV7-2 and J usage is TRBJ2-6, with 12 positions matching TRBD1. Trimming removed 4 bases from V and 4 bases from J; junction bases left unmatched: 5. Germline V lookup: CDR1 SGHTA, CDR2 FQGNSA. The CDR3 loop spans 17 amino acids. The CDR3 here is CASSSPGQGAGANVLTF. CDR3 DNA: TGTGCCAGCAGCTCCCCGGGACAGGGGGCAGGGGCCAACGTCCTGACTTTC.

This clonotype occurred once. V usage is TRBV15 and J usage is TRBJ1-1; D call uncertain. The germline V and J ends were trimmed by 0 bases and 1 base, with 12 bases remaining between them. This CDR3 has 16 amino acids. CDR1 and CDR2 (germline): LNHNV, YYDKDF (reference sequence). CDR3 loop: CATSRERSRANTEAFF. The CDR3 DNA reads as TGTGCCACCAGCAGAGAAAGATCTAGGGCGAACACTGAAGCTTTCTTT.

This clonotype was seen only a few times. The chain carries TRBV28 and TRBJ1-4; no clear D gene. The CDR3 is 16 residues long. Trimming stripped 6 bases from V and 7 bases from J, with 21 bases between. Germline CDR1 MDHEN, CDR2 SYDVKM. DNA of the CDR3: TGTGCCAGCAGCCGCAAGTCCTATCCTGGATCTGAAAAACTGTTTTTT. Residues: CASSRKSYPGSEKLFF.

This clonotype turned up a few times. This chain joins TRBV5-1 and TRBJ2-4; TRBD1 aligns across 8 bases. The J segment lost 1 base and the V segment lost 4 bases, leaving 4 bases of the junction unmatched. Germline V gene data show CDR1 as SGHRS and CDR2 as YFSETQ. There are 15 residues in the CDR3. The CDR3 spells CASSLRTGAKNIQYF. For the CDR3, the DNA is TGCGCCAGCAGCCTCCGGACAGGGGCCAAAAACATTCAGTACTTC.

This clonotype came up a few times. This chain connects TRBV7-2 to TRBJ1-2; 8 nucleotides match TRBD1. Germline V gene data show CDR1 as SGHTA and CDR2 as FQGNSA. This CDR3 has 16 amino acids. With 2 bases clipped from V and 4 bases from J, the junction kept 9 bases outside the gene matches. The chain's CDR3 is CASSLLAGGGLYGYTF. In DNA form, the CDR3 reads TGTGCCAGCAGCTTATTGGCAGGGGGCGGCCTCTATGGCTACACCTTC. Looking up the rest from reference TRBV7-2 and TRBJ1-2 gives the full variable domain: GAGVSQSPSNKVTEKGKDVELRCDPISGHTALYWYRQSLGQGLEFLIYFQGNSAPDKSGLPSDRFSAERTGGSVSTLTIQRTQQEDSAVYLCASSLLAGGGLYGYTFGSGTRLTVV.

The V gene is TRBV4-2, the J gene TRBJ2-7; D is perhaps TRBD2 (6 bases). Germline V CDR1 and CDR2: LGHNA, YNFKEQ. V dropped 2 bases and J dropped 0 bases, with 17 bases sitting between them. CDR3 size: 17 residues. CDR3 DNA: TGTGCCAGCAGCCAAATGCGGTTTAGGGAGGTCTCCTACGAGCAGTACTTC. It codes for CASSQMRFREVSYEQYF.

The chain combines TRBV24-1 with TRBJ2-1; 8 bases align to TRBD1. This CDR3 spans 17 amino acids. Germline V lookup: CDR1 KGHDR, CDR2 SFDVKD. The J segment lost 6 bases and the V segment lost 3 bases, leaving 12 bases of the junction unmatched. The DNA for the CDR3 is TGTGCCACCAGTGATAGTCCCACGACAGGGGCTGTCAATGAGCAGTTCTTC. It is translated as CATSDSPTTGAVNEQFF.

J is TRBJ1-5 and V is TRBV10-3; D uncertain. CDR1 is ENHRY and CDR2 is SYGVKD in the germline V gene. The length of the CDR3 is 12 residues. Trimming cost V 11 bases and J 1 base, with 9 bases left between them. The CDR3 coding sequence is TGTGCCCTGAGGTTAAGCAATCAGCCCCAGCATTTT. The encoded protein is CALRLSNQPQHF.

The chain employs TRBV7-8 and TRBJ1-6; 8 bases agree with TRBD1. This CDR3 is built from 16 residues. The ends lost 1 base at V and 7 bases at J; junction bases unmatched: 6. Germline CDR1 reads SGHVS; CDR2 reads FQNEAQ. CDR3 loop: CASSLGGTGGNSPLHF. CDR3 nucleotides: TGTGCCAGCAGCTTAGGCGGGACAGGAGGAAATTCACCCCTCCACTTT.

Only a few counts were recorded for this clonotype. The gene calls are TRBV10-1 and TRBJ2-1; D is uncertain. Germline V gene lookup returns CDR1 WNHNN and CDR2 SYGVQD (reference sequence). This CDR3 is 13 amino acids long. V shed 3 bases and J shed 3 bases, with 6 bases lying between them. CDR3 DNA sequence: TGCGCCAGCAGTGAAGCTCTCTACAATGAGCAGTTCTTC. Protein: CASSEALYNEQFF.

CDR3 sequence reads: CASSSEGSEQYF. The CDR3 nucleotides are TGCGCCAGCAGCTCGGAGGGATCCGAGCAGTACTTC. This chain links TRBV5-1 with TRBJ2-5, with D possibly being TRBD2 (6 bases). The end of the DNA fits TRBJ2-7 better, so the J call may be wrong. Germline V lookup: CDR1 SGHRS, CDR2 YFSETQ. The length of the CDR3 is 12 residues.

The CDR3: CASSEQVDVQEAFF. The CDR3, as DNA: TGTGCCAGCAGTGAACAGGTGGATGTCCAGGAAGCTTTCTTT. The rearrangement joins TRBV6-1 to TRBJ1-1; D uncertain. V was pared by 2 bases and J by 8 bases, with 15 bases between. The CDR3 runs to 14 residues. Germline V gene data show CDR1 as MNHNS and CDR2 as SASEGT.

This chain links TRBV5-6 with TRBJ2-1; D unresolved. This CDR3 comprises 14 residues. Germline CDR1 and CDR2: SGHDT and YYEEEE. V lost 0 bases and J 8 bases, leaving 12 bases between the germline ends. CDR3 in DNA: TGTGCCAGCAGCTTGGTGGTATTCGGCCATGAGCAGTTCTTC. This sequence encodes CASSLVVFGHEQFF.

The J gene is TRBJ2-6, the V gene TRBV20-1; D remains ambiguous. This CDR3 has 16 amino acids. Between the trimmed V and J ends, which lost 1 base and 0 bases, there was a span of 10 bases. In germline, CDR1 is DFQATT, CDR2 SNEGSKA (reference sequence). The CDR3 nucleotides are TGCAGTGCTAGAGCCCAGATGGACTCTGGGGCCAACGTCCTGACTTTC. It codes for CSARAQMDSGANVLTF.

This clonotype was detected only a few times. This chain connects TRBV15 to TRBJ1-1, with a tentative D call TRBD1 (5 bases). The CDR3 has 15 amino acids. Per germline, CDR1 LNHNV and CDR2 YYDKDF (reference sequence). Trimming took 4 bases from V and 1 from J, leaving 13 bases between them. The CDR3 region is CATSKRGPWNTEAFF. DNA of the CDR3: TGTGCCACCAGCAAACGGGGACCGTGGAACACTGAAGCTTTCTTT.

The chain carries TRBV12-3 or TRBV12-4 and TRBJ2-5, with TRBD1 identical over 9 bases. CDR3 length equals 14 residues. Unmatched junction bases numbered 5, after V lost 6 bases and J lost 3 bases. This CDR3 reads CASSWTGEKETQYF. In DNA, the CDR3 is TGTGCCAGCAGCTGGACAGGGGAAAAAGAGACCCAGTACTTC.

DNA for the CDR3: TGCAGTGTTAGCCGGGACACCGGGGAGCTGTTTTTT. Translated, it gives CSVSRDTGELFF. This rearrangement joins TRBV20-1 to TRBJ2-2; D is unclear. This CDR3 comprises 12 residues. Germline V gives CDR1 DFQATT, CDR2 SNEGSKA (reference sequence). Trimming left V 7 bases short and J 3 bases short, with 9 bases between.

This sequence joins TRBV20-1 and TRBJ1-1, with D perhaps matching TRBD1 (5 bases). The CDR3 contains 15 residues. Germline V gene data show CDR1 as DFQATT and CDR2 as SNEGSKA (reference sequence). The V and J ends lost 2 bases and 7 bases respectively, with 20 bases between them. The CDR3 DNA reads TGCAGTGCTAGAATATCGACGGGACGCGAACGTGAAGCTTTCTTT. It specifies CSARISTGREREAFF.

The DNA for the CDR3 is TGCAGTGCTAGAGAAATCACTAGCGAAGTAGATACGCAGTATTTT. Translation gives CSAREITSEVDTQYF. V usage is TRBV20-1 and J usage is TRBJ2-3; TRBD2 aligns across 7 bases. V was clipped by 0 bases and J by 5 bases; unmatched bases: 8. The CDR3 spans 15 residues. CDR1 is DFQATT, CDR2 SNEGSKA, per germline (reference sequence).

In this sample, this clonotype turned up a few times. This chain links TRBV10-3 with TRBJ1-5; D ambiguous. V gave up 4 bases and J gave up 1 base, with 5 bases separating them. The CDR3 loop spans 13 amino acids. From germline, CDR1 is ENHRY and CDR2 SYGVKD. The CDR3: CAISAVSNQPQHF. The CDR3 region has the DNA TGTGCCATCAGTGCAGTAAGCAATCAGCCCCAGCATTTT.

This clonotype has just a few counts. The rearrangement links TRBV27 to TRBJ1-2, with a possible D match to TRBD1 (6 bases). This CDR3 has 14 amino acids. Per germline, CDR1 MNHEY and CDR2 SMNVEV (reference sequence). Deletions cut 3 bases from V and 5 bases from J, with 13 bases between. The CDR3 region has the DNA TGTGCCAGCAGTTTGACCCCAGGGGTTTATGGCTACACCTTC. Translating it yields CASSLTPGVYGYTF.

To note about this clonotype: Its ends do not fully match the called genes, so a read error is possible. The genes are TRBV20-1 and TRBJ1-4, with 7 bases lining up with TRBD1. CDR1 is DFQATT and CDR2 is SNEGSKA in the germline V gene (reference sequence). The CDR3 consists of 14 residues. The CDR3 DNA is TGCAGTGCGCGACAGGGTGGGGGTAATGAAGAACTGTTTTTT. It specifies CSARQGGGNEELFF.

The chain couples TRBV2 to TRBJ1-1; tentative D call: TRBD1 (6 bases). This CDR3 spans 15 amino acids. V dropped 1 base and J dropped 5 bases, with 14 bases sitting between them. Germline CDR1 SNHLY, CDR2 FYNNEI. For the CDR3, the DNA is TGTGCCAGCAGTGAAGAGCGGGGGGCAAATACTGAAGCTTTCTTT. Its protein is CASSEERGANTEAFF.

A remark on this clonotype: At one of its ends the junction is not consistent with the germline gene, which may arise from a read error. J is TRBJ2-1 and V is TRBV5-1; perhaps TRBD2 as D (6 bases). The CDR3 consists of 15 residues. From germline, CDR1 is SGHRS and CDR2 YFSETQ. The CDR3 reads CACSMGLDSYNEQFF. DNA of the CDR3: TGCGCCTGCAGCATGGGACTCGACTCCTACAATGAGCAGTTCTTC.